This is a list of T cell receptor beta chains from one sample in a study of T cells in localized non-small cell lung cancer. Using immunoSEQ multiplex PCR, the repertoire was profiled, and TCRdb retains in-frame clones only, with some absent. The sample lists 1,500 to 2,000 clones, more than 25% occurring once. The source was lung tumor tissue, collected before any cancer treatment. These receptors were collected from a male donor at least 60 years old with stage II squamous cell lung carcinoma. Each CDR3 is given without its conserved first and last residue. The D gene is left open where the match is weak.

J gene | V gene | D gene | CDR3 protein
TRBJ1-5 | TRBV19 | TRBD1 | ASSLTGADQPQH
TRBJ2-5 | TRBV29-1 | TRBD2 | SVEGLAGVGRETQY
TRBJ2-7 | TRBV18 | TRBD1 | ASSPPGQGSYEQY
TRBJ1-5 | TRBV19 | NA | ATQGMGNQPQH
TRBJ2-7 | TRBV11-3 | TRBD2 | ASSKLAGGGQGEQY
TRBJ2-6 | TRBV11-3 | NA | ASSLDQESAGANVLT
TRBJ1-5 | TRBV19 | NA | ASRQGQNSNQPQH
TRBJ2-3 | TRBV6-8 | TRBD1 | AITRTGHGDTQY
TRBJ1-1 | TRBV30 | NA | AWHGGVGDTEAF
TRBJ2-7 | TRBV7-1 | TRBD2 | ASSLAGGSEQY
TRBJ2-6 | TRBV2 | NA | ASREGGSGANVLT
TRBJ2-5 | TRBV6-8 | NA | ASSYSLIRETQY
TRBJ2-1 | TRBV29-1 | TRBD2 | SVEGLAEGNEQF
TRBJ2-7 | TRBV6-8 | TRBD2 | ASSYGLAADYEQY
TRBJ2-5 | TRBV7-6 | TRBD2 | ASSGLPLAVVRETQY
TRBJ2-7 | TRBV19 | TRBD1 | ASSISQGGPYEQY
TRBJ2-5 | TRBV28 | NA | ASSLSDQETQY
TRBJ1-1 | TRBV25-1 | NA | ASSVGSSMDTEAF
TRBJ1-5 | TRBV4-1 | NA | ASSQGMGASQPQH
TRBJ2-1 | TRBV9 | TRBD1 | ASSTGQVYNEQF
TRBJ2-3 | TRBV6-8 | NA | ASSSSTDTQY
TRBJ1-4 | TRBV11-3 | NA | ASSLNSGWNEKLF
TRBJ2-3 | TRBV11-3 | NA | ASSPWSHTDTQY
TRBJ2-1 | TRBV11-3 | TRBD2 | ASSLYGGRENLDEQF
TRBJ2-7 | TRBV6-8 | TRBD2 | ASSYAGTSSYEQY